Presented here are 26 T cell receptor beta chains from one specimen sequenced in a study of identical twins. TCRdb re-called the 5' RACE reads with MiXCR, one entry per CDR3 protein. The sample lists under 300,000 distinct CDR3 sequences, about 8.3% seen once, with 3% to 3.5% in the top ten. This sample also belongs to another study, concerning yellow fever vaccine responses in identical twins.

Sample: CD8+ T cells sorted from blood. The receptors shown here come from a woman between 18 and 30 years old in good health.

The V gene is TRBV28, the J gene TRBJ2-1; 7 bases are a match to TRBD1. CDR1 is MDHEN, CDR2 SYDVKM, per germline. J lost 4 bases, V lost 6 bases, and 12 bases had no gene match. The CDR3 has 16 amino acids. Here the CDR3 reads CASSASGGVIYNEQFF. CDR3 DNA sequence: TGTGCCAGCAGCGCTTCAGGGGGAGTTATTTACAATGAGCAGTTCTTC. The whole variable domain, filled in from reference TRBV28 and TRBJ2-1, reads DVKVTQSSRYLVKRTGEKVFLECVQDMDHENMFWYRQDPGLGLRLIYFSYDVKMKEKGDIPEGYSVSREKKERFSLILESASTNQTSMYLCASSASGGVIYNEQFFGPGTRLTVL.

In regard to this clonotype: This may be a read error, as it is one base from a much larger clone. The V and J genes are TRBV11-2 and TRBJ1-1; 8 bases agree with TRBD1. The CDR3 covers 16 residues. Germline values: CDR1 SGHAT, CDR2 FQNNGV. This chain's CDR3 is CASSLSLGLTGAEALF. The CDR3 DNA is TGTGCCAGCAGCTTAAGTCTGGGGCTGACAGGGGCTGAAGCTTTATTT.

The chain uses TRBV29-1 and TRBJ2-3; TRBD1 might be the D (5 bases). The CDR3 contains 16 residues. V shed 1 base and J shed 2 bases, with 16 bases lying between them. CDR1 SQVTM and CDR2 ANQGSEA come from the germline V gene. CDR3 in amino acids: CSVEGGDSRPTDTQYF. CDR3 nucleotides: TGCAGCGTTGAAGGTGGAGACAGTCGGCCCACAGATACGCAGTATTTT.

This clonotype was counted a few times. J is TRBJ2-7 and V is TRBV12-3 or TRBV12-4, with a tentative D call TRBD1 (6 bases). The CDR3 length is 14 residues. V gave up 4 bases and J gave up 0 bases, with 10 bases separating them. The CDR3 here is CASSSDSVSYEQYF. The CDR3 DNA follows: TGTGCCAGCAGTTCGGACAGTGTCTCCTACGAGCAGTACTTC.

This clonotype was observed a handful of times. V is TRBV6-2 or TRBV6-3 and J is TRBJ2-5; 11 bases line up with TRBD1. Per germline, CDR1 MNHEY and CDR2 SVGEGT. Trimming took 4 bases from V and 5 from J; bases not matched to a gene: 6. This CDR3 has 15 amino acids. The CDR3 loop is CASSSGQGARETQYF. CDR3 sequence (DNA): TGTGCCAGCAGTTCCGGACAGGGGGCTCGGGAGACCCAGTACTTC.

This clonotype was seen at least ten times. The V and J genes are TRBV4-1 and TRBJ2-1; D is ambiguous. Trimming cost V 1 base and J 16 bases, with 17 bases left between them. This CDR3 comprises 13 residues. Germline V gene data show CDR1 as MGHRA and CDR2 as YSYEKL. CDR3 region: CASSQVGAFSSFF. CDR3 nucleotide sequence: TGCGCCAGCAGCCAAGTAGGTGCATTTTCCTCCTTCTTC.

This clonotype was detected a few times. The rearrangement joins TRBV11-2 to TRBJ2-3, with D possibly being TRBD2 (6 bases). Germline V CDR1 and CDR2: SGHAT, FQNNGV. The CDR3 contains 18 residues. The V end was cut by 2 bases, the J end by 4 bases, with 22 bases between. The CDR3 nucleotides read TGTGCCAGCAGCTTATTCGGGGGACGGTACCAGGGCCCAGATACGCAGTATTTT. Its translation: CASSLFGGRYQGPDTQYF. Complete variable domain (other parts from reference TRBV11-2 and TRBJ2-3): EAGVAQSPRYKIIEKRQSVAFWCNPISGHATLYWYQQILGQGPKLLIQFQNNGVVDDSQLPKDRFSAERLKGVDSTLKIQPAKLEDSAVYLCASSLFGGRYQGPDTQYFGPGTRLTVL.

The chain carries TRBV12-3 or TRBV12-4 and TRBJ2-7; the D gene is possibly TRBD2 (5 bases). The CDR3 runs 11 residues. V gave up 6 bases and J gave up 6 bases, with 9 bases separating them. CDR3 region: CASRDLAEQYF. CDR3 nucleotide sequence: TGTGCCAGCAGGGACCTAGCCGAGCAGTACTTC.

V is TRBV3-1 and J is TRBJ2-7, with 7 bases fitting TRBD1. This CDR3 contains 14 residues. Germline lookup yields CDR1 LGHDT and CDR2 YNNKEL (reference sequence). V dropped 3 bases and J dropped 3; count of bases not matched to a gene: 5. CDR3 protein: CASSHSGQNYEQYF. The CDR3 DNA reads as TGTGCCAGCAGCCACTCGGGACAGAACTACGAGCAGTACTTC.

This clonotype has more than one count but fewer than ten. The J gene is TRBJ2-1, the V gene TRBV7-9, with 12 bases matching TRBD2. V dropped 1 base and J dropped 7; count of bases not matched to a gene: 5. Looked up from germline, CDR1 is SEHNR and CDR2 is FQNEAQ (reference sequence). This CDR3 has 16 amino acids. The CDR3 loop reads CASSLGMGLAGNEQFF. The CDR3 coding sequence is TGTGCCAGCAGCTTAGGAATGGGACTAGCGGGTAATGAGCAGTTCTTC.

This clonotype was detected a few times. The V gene is TRBV20-1, the J gene TRBJ2-7, with 10 positions matching TRBD2. The CDR3 runs to 13 residues. V lost 1 base to trimming and J lost 7 bases; unmatched junction nucleotides: 4. CDR1 DFQATT and CDR2 SNEGSKA come from the germline V gene (reference sequence). The CDR3 DNA follows: TGCAGTGCTAGAGTAGCTAGCGGGAGAGAGCAGTACTTC. It specifies CSARVASGREQYF.

There are a few counts of this clonotype. The chain joins TRBV6-5 to TRBJ2-1; 11 nucleotides agree with TRBD2. This CDR3 is built from 16 residues. Unmatched junction bases numbered 8, after V lost 2 bases and J lost 8 bases. The germline CDR1 and CDR2 sequences are MNHEY and SVGAGI. The CDR3 DNA reads TGTGCCAGCAGTTACCTTCTAGCGGGGGGTGGGGATGAGCAGTTCTTC. This encodes CASSYLLAGGGDEQFF.

This clonotype has a count of ten or more. The V call is TRBV28, the J call TRBJ2-3; 13 nucleotides match TRBD2. Losses at the gene ends were 2 bases for V and 1 base for J; bases not matched to a gene: 3. The CDR3 is made up of 17 amino acids. CDR1 and CDR2 from the germline V gene are MDHEN and SYDVKM. The CDR3, as DNA: TGTGCCAGCAGTTTAGGACTAGCGGGGGCAGGCACAGATACGCAGTATTTT. Amino acids: CASSLGLAGAGTDTQYF.

This clonotype appeared a few times. V gene TRBV28 combines with J gene TRBJ2-3; the D gene is possibly TRBD2 (6 bases). Per germline, CDR1 MDHEN and CDR2 SYDVKM. V lost 6 bases and J lost 0, with 16 bases in between. The CDR3 contains 16 residues. CDR3 loop: CASSAGLGLSTDTQYF. CDR3 sequence (DNA): TGTGCCAGCAGCGCCGGGCTGGGACTGAGCACAGATACGCAGTATTTT.

This clonotype was picked up many times. The CDR3 is CASRKPGGADQPQHF. The CDR3, as DNA: TGTGCCAGCAGAAAACCGGGGGGGGCTGATCAGCCCCAGCATTTT. This chain joins TRBV28 and TRBJ1-5, with D possibly TRBD1 on 6 matching bases. V was clipped by 6 bases and J by 5 bases, with 17 bases between them. Germline V lookup: CDR1 MDHEN, CDR2 SYDVKM. The CDR3 covers 15 residues.

This clonotype was counted a few times. The V and J genes are TRBV9 and TRBJ2-2, with D possibly matching TRBD1 (7 bases). The germline V and J ends were trimmed by 3 bases and 4 bases, with 13 bases remaining between them. This CDR3 region has 15 residues. Germline V lookup: CDR1 SGDLS, CDR2 YYNGEE. CDR3 in DNA: TGTGCCAGCAGCGCCCCTCAGGGGGGCACCGGGGAGCTGTTTTTT. It yields the protein CASSAPQGGTGELFF.

Only a few counts were recorded for this clonotype. The chain joins TRBV15 to TRBJ1-4; D call uncertain. There are 15 residues in the CDR3. CDR1 LNHNV and CDR2 YYDKDF come from the germline V gene (reference sequence). Trimming took 4 bases from V and 0 from J, leaving 9 bases between them. In nucleotides, the CDR3 is TGTGCCACCAGCAATCTCCCTGCAACTAATGAAAAACTGTTTTTT. It yields the protein CATSNLPATNEKLFF.

The table lists this clonotype with a few counts. V is TRBV20-1 and J is TRBJ2-7, with D perhaps matching TRBD2 (5 bases). The V and J ends lost 6 bases and 0 bases respectively, with 12 bases between them. The V gene's germline CDR1 is DFQATT and CDR2 SNEGSKA (reference sequence). CDR3 length: 13 amino acids. The CDR3 protein is CSARTYSSYEQYF. The CDR3 DNA is TGCAGTGCCAGGACTTACAGCTCCTACGAGCAGTACTTC.

In this sample, this clonotype turned up a few times. This chain joins TRBV30 and TRBJ1-2, with 8 bases that match TRBD1. The CDR3 runs to 14 residues. V lost 3 bases to trimming and J lost 3 bases; unmatched junction nucleotides: 6. The germline V gene encodes CDR1 GTSNPN and CDR2 SVGIG (reference sequence). The CDR3 DNA reads as TGTGCCTGGAGGGGGGACAGGACGGACTATGGCTACACCTTC. This encodes CAWRGDRTDYGYTF.

This clonotype has only a few counts. The chain is built from TRBV20-1 and TRBJ2-2; 9 bases line up with TRBD1. After removal of 0 bases from V and 6 bases from J, the junction contained 8 bases not matched to a gene. The length of the CDR3 is 16 residues. CDR1 is DFQATT and CDR2 is SNEGSKA in the germline V gene (reference sequence). The CDR3 loop reads CSARDLRQGGAGELFF. CDR3 coding DNA: TGCAGTGCTAGAGATTTGCGACAGGGGGGCGCCGGGGAGCTGTTTTTT.

The sample holds a few counts of this clonotype. The rearrangement uses TRBV20-1 and TRBJ2-1; D is undetermined. Germline CDR1 and CDR2: DFQATT and SNEGSKA (reference sequence). The CDR3 extends over 13 amino acids. V was trimmed by 0 bases and J by 7 bases, leaving 10 bases between them. CDR3 protein: CSARDINRNEQFF. The CDR3 region has the DNA TGCAGTGCTAGAGATATTAATAGAAATGAGCAGTTCTTC.

This clonotype was counted between two and nine times. The genes are TRBV12-3 or TRBV12-4 and TRBJ1-2; D unclear. Trimming stripped 2 bases from V and 6 bases from J, with 7 bases between. The CDR3 runs 12 residues. The DNA of the CDR3 is TGTGCCAGCAGTTTACAACCGAATGGCTACACCTTC. Translation gives CASSLQPNGYTF.

This chain uses TRBV2 with TRBJ2-1; D is unclear. The CDR3 runs to 10 residues. CDR1 and CDR2 from the germline V gene are SNHLY and FYNNEI. The ends were cut back, 3 bases at V and 10 bases at J, with 4 bases in the middle. CDR3 sequence reads: CASSDEEQFF. CDR3 in DNA: TGTGCCAGCAGTGACGAGGAGCAGTTCTTC.

This clonotype was counted between two and nine times. V gene TRBV7-9 combines with J gene TRBJ1-5; 10 bases map to TRBD1. Germline V gene sequence: CDR1 SEHNR, CDR2 FQNEAQ (reference sequence). V trimming: 5 bases; J trimming: 7 bases; junction bases outside the gene matches: 5. The CDR3 consists of 14 residues. The CDR3 is CASSRDRGYQPQHF. The CDR3, as DNA: TGTGCCAGCAGCCGGGACAGGGGATACCAGCCCCAGCATTTT. Supplemented by reference TRBV7-9 and TRBJ1-5, the full variable domain reads DTGVSQNPRHKITKRGQNVTFRCDPISEHNRLYWYRQTLGQGPEFLTYFQNEAQLEKSRLLSDRFSAERPKGSFSTLEIQRTEQGDSAMYLCASSRDRGYQPQHFGDGTRLSIL.

This clonotype was picked up a small number of times. V gene TRBV7-2 combines with J gene TRBJ1-1; a possible D gene is TRBD1 (6 bases). V shed 2 bases and J shed 8 bases, with 18 bases lying between them. CDR3 length: 15 residues. CDR1 and CDR2 (germline): SGHTA, FQGNSA. The CDR3 is CASSLWGQGLWEAFF. The CDR3 nucleotides read TGTGCCAGCAGCTTATGGGGTCAGGGGTTATGGGAAGCTTTCTTT.

The chain combines TRBV24-1 with TRBJ1-2; 8 bases line up with TRBD1. The CDR3 runs to 12 residues. Germline V gene lookup returns CDR1 KGHDR and CDR2 SFDVKD. Trimming took 9 bases from V and 8 from J; bases not matched to a gene: 7. CDR3 sequence (DNA): TGTGCCACCGGCGGACAGGGTAACGGCTACACCTTC. This encodes CATGGQGNGYTF.